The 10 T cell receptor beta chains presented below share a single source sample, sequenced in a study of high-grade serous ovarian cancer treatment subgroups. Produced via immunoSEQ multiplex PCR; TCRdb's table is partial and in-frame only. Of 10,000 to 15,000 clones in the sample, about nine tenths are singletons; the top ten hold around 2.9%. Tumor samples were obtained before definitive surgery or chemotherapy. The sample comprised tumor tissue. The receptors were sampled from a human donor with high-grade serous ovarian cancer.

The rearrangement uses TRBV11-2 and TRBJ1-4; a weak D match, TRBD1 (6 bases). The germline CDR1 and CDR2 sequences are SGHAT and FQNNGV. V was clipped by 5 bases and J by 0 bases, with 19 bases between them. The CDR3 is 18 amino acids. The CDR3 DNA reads TGTGCCAGCAGCCACAGGGTTCCTCACCTTACAACTAATGAAAAACTGTTTTTT. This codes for CASSHRVPHLTTNEKLFF. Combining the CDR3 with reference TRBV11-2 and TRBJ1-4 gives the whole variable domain EAGVAQSPRYKIIEKRQSVAFWCNPISGHATLYWYQQILGQGPKLLIQFQNNGVVDDSQLPKDRFSAERLKGVDSTLKIQPAKLEDSAVYLCASSHRVPHLTTNEKLFFGSGTQLSVL.

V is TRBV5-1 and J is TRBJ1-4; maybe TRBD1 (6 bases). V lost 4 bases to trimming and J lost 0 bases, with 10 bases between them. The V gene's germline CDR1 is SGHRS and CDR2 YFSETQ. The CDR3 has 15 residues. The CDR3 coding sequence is TGCGCCAGCAGCGCATCAGGGGCAACTAATGAAAAACTGTTTTTT. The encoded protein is CASSASGATNEKLFF.

As DNA, the CDR3 is TGCGCCAGCAGCCCGGGGGGGCCAGGGGTCGACTATGGCTACACCTTC. Protein sequence: CASSPGGPGVDYGYTF. The gene calls are TRBV4-3 and TRBJ1-2, with D possibly matching TRBD1 (6 bases). Germline V lookup: CDR1 LGHNA, CDR2 YSLEER. The CDR3 has 16 residues. V lost 4 bases and J 3 bases, leaving 18 bases between the germline ends.

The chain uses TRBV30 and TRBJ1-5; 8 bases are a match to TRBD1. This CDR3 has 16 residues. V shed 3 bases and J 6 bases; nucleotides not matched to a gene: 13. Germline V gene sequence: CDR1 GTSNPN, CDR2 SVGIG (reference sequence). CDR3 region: CAWRDNYRGESQPQHF. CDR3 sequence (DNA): TGTGCCTGGAGGGATAATTACAGGGGGGAGAGTCAGCCCCAGCATTTT.

The CDR3 DNA is TGTGCCTGGAGTGTACCGAGGGCCCCCCACGAGCAGTACTTC. This codes for CAWSVPRAPHEQYF. The chain has TRBV30 and TRBJ2-7; tentatively, D is TRBD2 (5 bases). Germline CDR1 reads GTSNPN; CDR2 reads SVGIG (reference sequence). This CDR3 is 14 amino acids long. V lost 0 bases, J lost 5 bases, and 14 bases lay in between.

CDR3 DNA: TGTGCCAGCAGCCCTGGTCTAGCGGGGGAGGATACGCAGTATTTT. It specifies CASSPGLAGEDTQYF. The V and J genes are TRBV7-9 and TRBJ2-3; TRBD2 matches at 10 bases. Germline loops: CDR1 SEHNR, CDR2 FQNEAQ (reference sequence). The CDR3 spans 15 residues. After removal of 5 bases from V and 6 bases from J, the junction contained 8 bases not matched to a gene.

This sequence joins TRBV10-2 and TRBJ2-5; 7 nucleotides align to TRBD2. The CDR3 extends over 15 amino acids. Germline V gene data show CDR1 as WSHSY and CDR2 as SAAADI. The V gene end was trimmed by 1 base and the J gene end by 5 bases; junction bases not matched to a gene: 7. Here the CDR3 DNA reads TGCGCCAGCAGTGAGTGGGGCGGGAGAGGGGAGACCCAGTACTTC. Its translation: CASSEWGGRGETQYF.

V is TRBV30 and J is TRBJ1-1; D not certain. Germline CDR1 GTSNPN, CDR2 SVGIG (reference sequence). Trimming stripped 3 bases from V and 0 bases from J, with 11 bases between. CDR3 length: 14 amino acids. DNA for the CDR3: TGTGCCTGGAGGTTGAGACAACTGAACACTGAAGCTTTCTTT. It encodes CAWRLRQLNTEAFF. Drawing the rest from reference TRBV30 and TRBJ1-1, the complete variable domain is SQTIHQWPATLVQPVGSPLSLECTVEGTSNPNLYWYRQAAGRGLQLLFYSVGIGQISSEVPQNLSASRPQDRQFILSSKKLLLSDSGFYLCAWRLRQLNTEAFFGQGTRLTVV.

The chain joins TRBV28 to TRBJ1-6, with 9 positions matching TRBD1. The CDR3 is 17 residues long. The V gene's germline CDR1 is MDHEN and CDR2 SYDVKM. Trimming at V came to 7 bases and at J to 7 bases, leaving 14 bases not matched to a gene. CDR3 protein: CASTSQGARSGNSPLHF. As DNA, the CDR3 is TGTGCCAGCACATCACAGGGGGCGCGAAGTGGAAATTCACCCCTCCACTTT.

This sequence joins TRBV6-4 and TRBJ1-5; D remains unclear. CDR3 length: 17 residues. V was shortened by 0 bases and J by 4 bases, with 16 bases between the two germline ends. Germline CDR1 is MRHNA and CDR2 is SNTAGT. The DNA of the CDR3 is TGTGCCAGCAGTGACTCAGGCGTCACCATGAGGAATCAGCCCCAGCATTTT. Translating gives CASSDSGVTMRNQPQHF.